This T cell receptor beta chain appears in the sequencing data of a study of radiotherapy plus CTLA-4 blockade in lung cancer. Whole-study results and caveats: Per reports, early blood T cell clone dynamics, plus interferon-beta, forecast response most strongly.

This clone was counted a single time. Its antigen remains unidentified. Generated by immunoSEQ multiplex PCR, the TCRdb table keeps only in-frame clones and is missing some. This sample has around 110,000 clones; roughly 84% occur once, and the top ten carry less than 2.5%. CDR1 SGHRS and CDR2 YFSETQ come from the germline V gene. The CDR3 extends over 15 amino acids. Trimming removed 4 bases at V and 0 bases at J, with 12 bases between. Ipilimumab-mediated CTLA-4 blockade plus focal radiation was given to patients having chemo-refractory metastatic non-small-cell lung cancer. The sample here was peripheral blood, taken from a patient treated with radiotherapy plus ipilimumab. J is TRBJ2-3 and V is TRBV5-1, with D uncertain. The origin of this receptor is a human donor with non-small cell lung cancer that progressed on radiotherapy plus ipilimumab. Some clones in this sample may be carry-over from other donors' samples. The chain's CDR3 is CASSPFDSSTDTQYF. DNA of the CDR3: TGCGCCAGCAGCCCGTTCGATTCTAGCACAGATACGCAGTATTTT.